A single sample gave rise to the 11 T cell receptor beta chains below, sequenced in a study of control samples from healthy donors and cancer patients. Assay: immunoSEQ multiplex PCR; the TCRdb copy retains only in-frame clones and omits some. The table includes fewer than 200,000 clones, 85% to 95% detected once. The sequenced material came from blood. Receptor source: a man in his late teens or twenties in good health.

CDR3 nucleotide sequence: TGTGCCAGCAGCTTGGGACAGGGGATCTATGGCTACACCTTC. The encoded protein is CASSLGQGIYGYTF. V gene TRBV5-6 combines with J gene TRBJ1-2; the match to TRBD1 covers 8 bases. CDR3 length: 14 residues. Germline lookup yields CDR1 SGHDT and CDR2 YYEEEE. J was trimmed by 4 bases and V by 0 bases; bases with no gene match: 2.

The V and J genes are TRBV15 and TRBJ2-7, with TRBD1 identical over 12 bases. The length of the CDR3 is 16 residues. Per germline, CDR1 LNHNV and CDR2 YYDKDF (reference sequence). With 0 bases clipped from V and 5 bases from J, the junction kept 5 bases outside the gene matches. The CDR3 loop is CATSRDPGTGGHEQYF. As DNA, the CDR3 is TGTGCCACCAGCAGAGATCCGGGGACAGGGGGCCACGAGCAGTACTTC.

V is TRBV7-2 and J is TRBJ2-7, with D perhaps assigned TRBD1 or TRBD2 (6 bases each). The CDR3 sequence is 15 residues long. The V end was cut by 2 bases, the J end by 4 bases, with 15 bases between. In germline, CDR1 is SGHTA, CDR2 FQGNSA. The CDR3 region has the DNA TGTGCCAGCAGCTTAAGTGGGGGGCCTAGGTACGAGCAGTACTTC. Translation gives CASSLSGGPRYEQYF. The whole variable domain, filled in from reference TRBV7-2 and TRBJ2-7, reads GAGVSQSPSNKVTEKGKDVELRCDPISGHTALYWYRQSLGQGLEFLIYFQGNSAPDKSGLPSDRFSAERTGGSVSTLTIQRTQQEDSAVYLCASSLSGGPRYEQYFGPGTRLTVT.

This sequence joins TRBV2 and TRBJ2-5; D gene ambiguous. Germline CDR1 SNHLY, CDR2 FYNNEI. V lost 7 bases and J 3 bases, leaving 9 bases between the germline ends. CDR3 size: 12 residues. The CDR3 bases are TGTGCCAGCATAGGGTCCAAAGAGACCCAGTACTTC. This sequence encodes CASIGSKETQYF.

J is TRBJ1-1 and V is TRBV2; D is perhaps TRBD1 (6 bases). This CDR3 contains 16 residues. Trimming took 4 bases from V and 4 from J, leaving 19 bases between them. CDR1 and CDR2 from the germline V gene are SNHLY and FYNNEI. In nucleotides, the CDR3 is TGTGCCAGCAGTGGGAGCAGGGGCCCAATCCCCACTGAAGCTTTCTTT. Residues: CASSGSRGPIPTEAFF.

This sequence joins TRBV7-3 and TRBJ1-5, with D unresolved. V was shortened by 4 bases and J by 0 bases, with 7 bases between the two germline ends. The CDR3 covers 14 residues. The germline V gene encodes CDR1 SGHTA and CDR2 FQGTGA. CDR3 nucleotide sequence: TGTGCCAGCAGCTCACACACTAGCAATCAGCCCCAGCATTTT. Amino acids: CASSSHTSNQPQHF.

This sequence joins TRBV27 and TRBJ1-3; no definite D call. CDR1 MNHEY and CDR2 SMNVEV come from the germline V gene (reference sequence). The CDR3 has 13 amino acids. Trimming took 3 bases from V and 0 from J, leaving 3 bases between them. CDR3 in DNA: TGTGCCAGCAGTTTCAGCTCTGGAAACACCATATATTTT. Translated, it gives CASSFSSGNTIYF.

The CDR3 reads CASSSPVSGNTIYF. The CDR3 bases are TGTGCCAGCAGCTCTCCGGTCTCTGGAAACACCATATATTTT. The chain combines TRBV5-6 with TRBJ1-3; D is ambiguous. Trimming took 3 bases from V and 0 from J, leaving 7 bases between them. The CDR3 sequence is 14 residues long. Germline V lookup: CDR1 SGHDT, CDR2 YYEEEE.

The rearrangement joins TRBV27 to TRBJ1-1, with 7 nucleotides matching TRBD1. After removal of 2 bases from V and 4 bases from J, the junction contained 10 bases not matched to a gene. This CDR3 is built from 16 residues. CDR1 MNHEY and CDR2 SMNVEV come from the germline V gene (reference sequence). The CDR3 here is CASSLRTGGWGTEAFF. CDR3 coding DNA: TGTGCCAGCAGTTTAAGGACAGGTGGATGGGGCACTGAAGCTTTCTTT.

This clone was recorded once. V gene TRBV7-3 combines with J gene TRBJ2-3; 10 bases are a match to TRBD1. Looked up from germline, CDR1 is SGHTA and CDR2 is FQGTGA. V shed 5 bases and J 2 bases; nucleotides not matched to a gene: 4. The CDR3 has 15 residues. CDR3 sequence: CASSTGQGDTDTQYF. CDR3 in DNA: TGTGCCAGCAGCACCGGACAGGGGGACACAGATACGCAGTATTTT.

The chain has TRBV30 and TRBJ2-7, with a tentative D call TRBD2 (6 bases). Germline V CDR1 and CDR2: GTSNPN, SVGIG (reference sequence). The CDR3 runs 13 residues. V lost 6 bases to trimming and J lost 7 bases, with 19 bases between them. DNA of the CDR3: TGTGCCTGTAGCCGTGGAGGGATTGTGGAGCAGTACTTC. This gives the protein CACSRGGIVEQYF.